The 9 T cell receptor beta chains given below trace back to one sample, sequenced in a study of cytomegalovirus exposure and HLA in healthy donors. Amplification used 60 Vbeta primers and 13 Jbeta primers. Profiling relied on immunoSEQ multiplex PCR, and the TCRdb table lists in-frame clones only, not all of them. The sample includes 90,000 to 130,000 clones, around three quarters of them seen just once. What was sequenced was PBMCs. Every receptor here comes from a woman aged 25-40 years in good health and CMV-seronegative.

Here the CDR3 reads CASSNPLTSGMGQFF. CDR3 nucleotides: TGCGCCAGCAGCAATCCCCTAACTAGCGGGATGGGACAGTTCTTC. The rearrangement joins TRBV4-1 to TRBJ2-1; TRBD2 matches at 10 bases. In germline, CDR1 is MGHRA, CDR2 YSYEKL. J gave up 13 bases and V 5 bases, and 14 bases lay outside the gene matches. The CDR3 contains 15 residues.

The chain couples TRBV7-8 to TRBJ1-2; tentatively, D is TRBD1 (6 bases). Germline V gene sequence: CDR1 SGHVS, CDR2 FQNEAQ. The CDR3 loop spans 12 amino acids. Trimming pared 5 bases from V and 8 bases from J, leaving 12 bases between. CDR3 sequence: CASSAQGRGYTF. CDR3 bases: TGTGCCAGCAGCGCGCAGGGGCGGGGCTACACCTTC.

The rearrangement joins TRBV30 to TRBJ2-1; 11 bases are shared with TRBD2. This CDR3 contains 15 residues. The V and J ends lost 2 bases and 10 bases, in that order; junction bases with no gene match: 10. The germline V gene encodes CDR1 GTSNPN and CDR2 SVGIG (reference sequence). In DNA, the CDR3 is TGTGCCTGGAGTTTCCCAGGACTAGCGGGCTGGGAGCAGTTCTTC. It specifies CAWSFPGLAGWEQFF.

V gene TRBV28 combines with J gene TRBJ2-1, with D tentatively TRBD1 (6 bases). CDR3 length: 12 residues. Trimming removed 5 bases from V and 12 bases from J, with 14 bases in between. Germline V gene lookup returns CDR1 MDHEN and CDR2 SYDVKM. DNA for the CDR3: TGTGCCAGCAGTCTAACAGGGCGAGGGCAGTTCTTC. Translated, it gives CASSLTGRGQFF.

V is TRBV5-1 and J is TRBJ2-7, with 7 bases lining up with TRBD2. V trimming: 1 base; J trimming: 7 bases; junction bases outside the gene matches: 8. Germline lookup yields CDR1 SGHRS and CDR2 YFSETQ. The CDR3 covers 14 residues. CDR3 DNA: TGCGCCAGCAGCTTGTCGGGGGGTCTTGGGGAGCAGTACTTC. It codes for CASSLSGGLGEQYF.

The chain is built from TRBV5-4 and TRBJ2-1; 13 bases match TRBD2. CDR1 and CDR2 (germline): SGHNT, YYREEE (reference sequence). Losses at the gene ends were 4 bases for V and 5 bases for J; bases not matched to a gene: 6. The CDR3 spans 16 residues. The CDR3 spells CASSPPGLAGNNEQFF. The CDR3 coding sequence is TGTGCCAGCAGCCCGCCGGGACTAGCGGGGAACAATGAGCAGTTCTTC.

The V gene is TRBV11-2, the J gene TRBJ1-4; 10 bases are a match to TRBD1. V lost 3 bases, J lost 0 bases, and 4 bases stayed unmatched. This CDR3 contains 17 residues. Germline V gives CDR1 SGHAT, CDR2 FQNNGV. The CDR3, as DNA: TGTGCCAGCAGCTTGGGACAGGGGCCCCCAACTAATGAAAAACTGTTTTTT. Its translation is CASSLGQGPPTNEKLFF. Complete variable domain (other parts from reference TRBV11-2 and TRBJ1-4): EAGVAQSPRYKIIEKRQSVAFWCNPISGHATLYWYQQILGQGPKLLIQFQNNGVVDDSQLPKDRFSAERLKGVDSTLKIQPAKLEDSAVYLCASSLGQGPPTNEKLFFGSGTQLSVL.

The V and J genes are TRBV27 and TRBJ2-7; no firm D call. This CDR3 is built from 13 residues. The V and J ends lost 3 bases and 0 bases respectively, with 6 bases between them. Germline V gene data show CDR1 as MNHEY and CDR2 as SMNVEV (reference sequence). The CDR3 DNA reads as TGTGCCAGCAGTTTCGCCAGCTCCTACGAGCAGTACTTC. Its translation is CASSFASSYEQYF.

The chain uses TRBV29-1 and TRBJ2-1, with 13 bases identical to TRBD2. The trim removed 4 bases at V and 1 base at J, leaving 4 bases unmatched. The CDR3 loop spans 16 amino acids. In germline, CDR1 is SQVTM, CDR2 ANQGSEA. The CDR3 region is CSVAGTSGESYNEQFF. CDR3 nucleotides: TGCAGCGTTGCGGGGACTAGCGGGGAATCCTACAATGAGCAGTTCTTC.